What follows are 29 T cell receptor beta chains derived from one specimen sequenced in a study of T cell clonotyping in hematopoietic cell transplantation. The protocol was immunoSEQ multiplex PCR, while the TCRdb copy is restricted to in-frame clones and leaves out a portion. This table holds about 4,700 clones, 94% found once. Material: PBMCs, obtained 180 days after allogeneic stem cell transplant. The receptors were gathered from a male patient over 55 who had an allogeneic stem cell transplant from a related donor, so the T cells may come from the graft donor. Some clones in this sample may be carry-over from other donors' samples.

CDR3 in DNA: TGTGCCAGCAGGCGCGTATCTGGAGGGGGCTCAAGTTCACCCCTCCACTTT. It specifies CASRRVSGGGSSSPLHF. The chain links TRBV28 to TRBJ1-6, with 7 bases matching TRBD1. Germline V lookup: CDR1 MDHEN, CDR2 SYDVKM. V dropped 6 bases and J dropped 9; count of bases not matched to a gene: 17. The CDR3 spans 17 residues.

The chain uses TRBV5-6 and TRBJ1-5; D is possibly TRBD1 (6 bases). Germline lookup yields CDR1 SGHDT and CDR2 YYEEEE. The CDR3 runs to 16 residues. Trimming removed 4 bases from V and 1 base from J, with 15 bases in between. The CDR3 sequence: CASSPGAGQSNQPQHF. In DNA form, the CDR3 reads TGTGCCAGCAGCCCGGGGGCGGGACAAAGCAATCAGCCCCAGCATTTT.

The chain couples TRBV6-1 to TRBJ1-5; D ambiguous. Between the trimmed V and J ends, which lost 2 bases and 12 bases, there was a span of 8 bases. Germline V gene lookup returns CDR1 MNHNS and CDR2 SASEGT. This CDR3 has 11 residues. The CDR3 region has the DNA TGTGCCAGCAGTGAAACCCTGATCCAGCATTTT. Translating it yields CASSETLIQHF.

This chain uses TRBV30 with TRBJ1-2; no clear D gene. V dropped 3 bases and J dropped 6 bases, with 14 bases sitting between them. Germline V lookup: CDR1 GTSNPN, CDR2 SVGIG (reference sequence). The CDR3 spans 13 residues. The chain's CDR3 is CAWSPGWSDGYTF. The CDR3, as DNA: TGTGCCTGGAGCCCTGGCTGGTCAGATGGCTACACCTTC.

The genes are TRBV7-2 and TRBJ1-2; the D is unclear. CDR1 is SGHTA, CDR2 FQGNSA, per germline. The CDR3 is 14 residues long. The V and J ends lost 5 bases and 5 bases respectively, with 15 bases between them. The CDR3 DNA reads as TGTGCCAGCAGCCTAACCCGATGGACTTATGGCTACACCTTC. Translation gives CASSLTRWTYGYTF.

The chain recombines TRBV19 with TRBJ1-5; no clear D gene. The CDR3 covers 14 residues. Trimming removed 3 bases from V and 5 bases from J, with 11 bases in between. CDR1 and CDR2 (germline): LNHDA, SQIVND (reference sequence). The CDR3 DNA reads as TGTGCCAGTAGTATTGCACTCCCCTATCAGCCCCAGCATTTT. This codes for CASSIALPYQPQHF.

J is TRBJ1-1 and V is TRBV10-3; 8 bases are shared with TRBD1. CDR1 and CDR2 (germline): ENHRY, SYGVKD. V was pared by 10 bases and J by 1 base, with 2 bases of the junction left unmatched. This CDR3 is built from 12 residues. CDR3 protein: CASGQGNTEAFF. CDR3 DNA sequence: TGTGCCAGTGGACAGGGGAACACTGAAGCTTTCTTT.

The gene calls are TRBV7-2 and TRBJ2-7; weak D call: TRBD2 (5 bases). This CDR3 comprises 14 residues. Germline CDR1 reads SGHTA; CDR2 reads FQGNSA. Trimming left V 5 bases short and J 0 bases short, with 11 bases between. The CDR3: CASSLSGNSYEQYF. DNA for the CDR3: TGTGCCAGCAGCCTATCCGGGAACTCCTACGAGCAGTACTTC.

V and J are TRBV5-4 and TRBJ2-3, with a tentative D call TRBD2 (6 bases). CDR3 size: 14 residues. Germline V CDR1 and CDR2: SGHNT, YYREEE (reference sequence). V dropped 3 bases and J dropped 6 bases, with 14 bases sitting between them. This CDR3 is CASSSGPREDTQYF. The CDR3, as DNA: TGTGCCAGCAGCTCCGGACCCCGGGAGGATACGCAGTATTTT.

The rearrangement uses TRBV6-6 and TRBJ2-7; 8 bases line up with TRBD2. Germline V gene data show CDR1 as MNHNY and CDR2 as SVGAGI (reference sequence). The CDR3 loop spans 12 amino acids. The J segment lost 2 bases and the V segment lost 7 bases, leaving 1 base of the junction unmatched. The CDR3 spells CASTGGAYEQYF. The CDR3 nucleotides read TGTGCCAGCACGGGGGGGGCCTACGAGCAGTACTTC.

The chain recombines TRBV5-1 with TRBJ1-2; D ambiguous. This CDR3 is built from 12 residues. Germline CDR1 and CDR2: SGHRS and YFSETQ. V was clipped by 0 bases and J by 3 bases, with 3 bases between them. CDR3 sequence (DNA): TGCGCCAGCAGCTTGGACTACTATGGCTACACCTTC. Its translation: CASSLDYYGYTF.

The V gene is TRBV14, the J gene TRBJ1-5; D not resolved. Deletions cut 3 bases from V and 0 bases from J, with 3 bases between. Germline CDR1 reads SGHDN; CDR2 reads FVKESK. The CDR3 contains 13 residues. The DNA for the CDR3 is TGTGCCAGCAGCCAGGATAGCAATCAGCCCCAGCATTTT. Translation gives CASSQDSNQPQHF.

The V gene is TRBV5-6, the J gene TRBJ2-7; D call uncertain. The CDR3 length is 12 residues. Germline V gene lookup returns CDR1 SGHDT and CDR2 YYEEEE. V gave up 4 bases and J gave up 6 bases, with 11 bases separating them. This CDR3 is CASSRLWSEQYF. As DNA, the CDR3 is TGTGCCAGCAGCCGTCTTTGGAGCGAGCAGTACTTC.

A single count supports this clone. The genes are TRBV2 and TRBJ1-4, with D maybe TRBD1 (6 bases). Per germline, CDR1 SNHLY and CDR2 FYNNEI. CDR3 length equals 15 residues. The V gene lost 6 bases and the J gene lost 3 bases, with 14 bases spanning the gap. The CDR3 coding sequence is TGTGCCAGCAGCGTCGGTGGGGGCGCTAATGAAAAACTGTTTTTT. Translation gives CASSVGGGANEKLFF.

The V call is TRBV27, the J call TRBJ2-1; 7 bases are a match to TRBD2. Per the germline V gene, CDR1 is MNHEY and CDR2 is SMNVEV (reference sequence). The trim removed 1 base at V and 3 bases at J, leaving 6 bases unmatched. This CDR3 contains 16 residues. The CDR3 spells CASSLFAGEGYNEQFF. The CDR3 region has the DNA TGTGCCAGCAGTTTATTTGCGGGAGAGGGCTACAATGAGCAGTTCTTC.

The CDR3 bases are TGTGCCAGCAGCCAAGGTGGAGGACAAATCCTTGAAGCTTTCTTT. Protein product: CASSQGGGQILEAFF. The chain couples TRBV7-8 to TRBJ1-1, with a possible D match to TRBD1 (5 bases). CDR3 length: 15 residues. Between the trimmed V and J ends, which lost 5 bases and 7 bases, there was a span of 20 bases. Germline lookup yields CDR1 SGHVS and CDR2 FQNEAQ. Filled out from reference TRBV7-8 and TRBJ1-1, the complete variable domain reads GAGVSQSPRYKVAKRGQDVALRCDPISGHVSLFWYQQALGQGPEFLTYFQNEAQLDKSGLPSDRFFAERPEGSVSTLKIQRTQQEDSAVYLCASSQGGGQILEAFFGQGTRLTVV.

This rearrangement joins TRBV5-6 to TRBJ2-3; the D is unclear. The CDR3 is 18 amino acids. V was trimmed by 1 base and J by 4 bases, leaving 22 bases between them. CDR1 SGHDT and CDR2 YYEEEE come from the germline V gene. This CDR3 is CASSLFLILLGNPDTQYF. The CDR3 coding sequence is TGTGCCAGCAGCTTGTTTCTGATACTGCTAGGAAACCCAGATACGCAGTATTTT. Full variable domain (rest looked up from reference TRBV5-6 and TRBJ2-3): DAGVTQSPTHLIKTRGQQVTLRCSPKSGHDTVSWYQQALGQGPQFIFQYYEEEERQRGNFPDRFSGHQFPNYSSELNVNALLLGDSALYLCASSLFLILLGNPDTQYFGPGTRLTVL.

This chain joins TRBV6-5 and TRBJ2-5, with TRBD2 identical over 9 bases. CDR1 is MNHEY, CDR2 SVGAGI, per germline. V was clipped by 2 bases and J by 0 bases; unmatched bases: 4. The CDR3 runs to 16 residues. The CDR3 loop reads CASSYDGLAYQETQYF. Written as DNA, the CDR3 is TGTGCCAGCAGTTACGATGGACTAGCGTACCAAGAGACCCAGTACTTC.

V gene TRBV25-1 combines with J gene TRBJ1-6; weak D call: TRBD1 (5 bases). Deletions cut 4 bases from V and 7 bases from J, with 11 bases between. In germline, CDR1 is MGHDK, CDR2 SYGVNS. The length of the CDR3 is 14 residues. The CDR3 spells CASSGDLGNSPLHF. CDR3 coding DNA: TGTGCCAGCAGTGGGGACTTGGGGAATTCACCCCTCCACTTT.

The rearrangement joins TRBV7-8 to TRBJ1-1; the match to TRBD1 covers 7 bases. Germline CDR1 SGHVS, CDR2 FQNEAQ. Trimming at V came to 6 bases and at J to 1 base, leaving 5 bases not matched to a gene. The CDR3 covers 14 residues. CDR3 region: CASRTGTANTEAFF. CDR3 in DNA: TGTGCCAGCAGAACCGGGACAGCGAACACTGAAGCTTTCTTT.

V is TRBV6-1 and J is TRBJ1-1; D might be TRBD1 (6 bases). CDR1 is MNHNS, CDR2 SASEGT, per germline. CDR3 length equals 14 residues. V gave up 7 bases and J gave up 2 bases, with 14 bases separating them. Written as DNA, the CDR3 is TGTGCCAGCAAGGACAGTACAGTCAACACTGAAGCTTTCTTT. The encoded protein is CASKDSTVNTEAFF.

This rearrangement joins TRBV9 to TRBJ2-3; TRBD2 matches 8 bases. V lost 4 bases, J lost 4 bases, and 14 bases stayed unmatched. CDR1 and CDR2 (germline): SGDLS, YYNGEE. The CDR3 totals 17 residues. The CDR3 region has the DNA TGTGCCAGCAGCCCTCATCGTGTGGCGGGGGGAGCAGATACGCAGTATTTT. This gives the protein CASSPHRVAGGADTQYF. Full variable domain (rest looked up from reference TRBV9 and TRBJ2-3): DSGVTQTPKHLITATGQRVTLRCSPRSGDLSVYWYQQSLDQGLQFLIQYYNGEERAKGNILERFSAQQFPDLHSELNLSSLELGDSALYFCASSPHRVAGGADTQYFGPGTRLTVL.

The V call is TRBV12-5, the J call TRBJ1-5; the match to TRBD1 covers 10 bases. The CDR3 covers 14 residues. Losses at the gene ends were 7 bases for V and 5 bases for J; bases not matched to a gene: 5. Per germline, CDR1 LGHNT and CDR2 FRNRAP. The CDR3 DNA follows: TGTGCTAGTGCCCCGGACAGGGGGGATCAGCCCCAGCATTTT. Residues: CASAPDRGDQPQHF.

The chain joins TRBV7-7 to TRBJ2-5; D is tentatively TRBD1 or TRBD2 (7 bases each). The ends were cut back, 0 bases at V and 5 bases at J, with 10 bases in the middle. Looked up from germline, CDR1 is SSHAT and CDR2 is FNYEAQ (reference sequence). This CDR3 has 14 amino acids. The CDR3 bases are TGTGCCAGCAGCTTAGCCAGGGGGGGCGAGACCCAGTACTTC. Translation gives CASSLARGGETQYF.

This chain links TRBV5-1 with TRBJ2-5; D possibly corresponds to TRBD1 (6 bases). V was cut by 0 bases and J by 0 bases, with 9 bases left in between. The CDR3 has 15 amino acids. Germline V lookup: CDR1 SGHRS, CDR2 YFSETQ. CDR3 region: CASSLAAGDQETQYF. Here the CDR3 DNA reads TGCGCCAGCAGCTTGGCCGCAGGGGACCAAGAGACCCAGTACTTC.

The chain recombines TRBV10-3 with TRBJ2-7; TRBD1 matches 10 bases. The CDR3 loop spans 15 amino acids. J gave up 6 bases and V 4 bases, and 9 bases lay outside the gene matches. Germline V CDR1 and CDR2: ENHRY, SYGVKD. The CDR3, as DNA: TGTGCCATCAGTGCATCCGAGACAGGGGGCGTCGAGCAGTACTTC. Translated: CAISASETGGVEQYF.

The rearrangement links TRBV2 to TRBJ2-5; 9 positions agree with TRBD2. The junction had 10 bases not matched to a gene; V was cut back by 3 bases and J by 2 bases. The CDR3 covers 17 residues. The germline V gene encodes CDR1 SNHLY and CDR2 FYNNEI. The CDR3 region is CASSDGRGGPPQETQYF. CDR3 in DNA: TGTGCCAGCAGTGACGGGCGGGGGGGCCCCCCGCAAGAGACCCAGTACTTC. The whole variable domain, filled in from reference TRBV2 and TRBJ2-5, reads EPEVTQTPSHQVTQMGQEVILRCVPISNHLYFYWYRQILGQKVEFLVSFYNNEISEKSEIFDDQFSVERPDGSNFTLKIRSTKLEDSAMYFCASSDGRGGPPQETQYFGPGTRLLVL.

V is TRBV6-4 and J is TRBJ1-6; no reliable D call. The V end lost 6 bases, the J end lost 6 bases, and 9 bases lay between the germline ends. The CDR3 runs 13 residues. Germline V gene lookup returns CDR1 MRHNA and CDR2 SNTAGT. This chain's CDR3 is CASSEAFNSPLHF. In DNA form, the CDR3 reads TGTGCCAGCAGCGAGGCGTTTAATTCACCCCTCCACTTT.

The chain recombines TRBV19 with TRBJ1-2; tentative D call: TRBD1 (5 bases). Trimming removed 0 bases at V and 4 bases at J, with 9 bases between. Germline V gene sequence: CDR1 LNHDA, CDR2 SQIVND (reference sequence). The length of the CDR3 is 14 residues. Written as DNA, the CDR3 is TGTGCCAGTAGTATAGATGGAGGGGCCTATGGCTACACCTTC. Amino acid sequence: CASSIDGGAYGYTF.